Listed below are T cell receptor beta chains from one sample, sequenced in a study of shared clonotypes between healthy human individuals. Only in-frame clones appear in the TCRdb table, and some are missing; sequencing was by immunoSEQ multiplex PCR. The profile shows around 2,000,000 clones, about 95% of them singletons. Sequencing was performed on naive CD8+ T cells sorted from blood. The receptor set was obtained from a man in his late teens or twenties in good health. CDR3s leave out the opening cysteine and the closing phenylalanine or tryptophan. Fields, in order: J gene, V gene, clone size, CDR3 protein. Clone size is not always given. Where it is, it says once, few, many or a class for expanded clones.

J: TRBJ2-7
V: TRBV9
size: -
CDR3: ASSAGGGGYEQY

J: TRBJ2-2
V: TRBV7-6
size: -
CDR3: ASSLGQGAGTGELF

J: TRBJ1-6
V: TRBV9
size: few
CDR3: ASSVAGGPPLH

J: TRBJ2-1
V: TRBV27
size: -
CDR3: ASSLLGTPSSYNEQF

J: TRBJ2-3
V: TRBV11-2
size: -
CDR3: ASSLGGLAAGDTQY

J: TRBJ2-3
V: TRBV29-1
size: -
CDR3: SVASGSVDTQY

J: TRBJ2-7
V: TRBV27
size: -
CDR3: ASSPIWGSYEQY

J: TRBJ2-1
V: TRBV7-9
size: -
CDR3: ASSLPERGPEQF

J: TRBJ2-7
V: TRBV19
size: -
CDR3: ASSRRRDRGTNEQY

J: TRBJ1-5
V: TRBV6-5
size: -
CDR3: ASTPSFRGNQPQH

J: TRBJ1-5
V: TRBV5-6
size: -
CDR3: ASSYSDHQPQH

J: TRBJ2-3
V: TRBV9
size: -
CDR3: ASSVEAGHLTDTQY

J: TRBJ1-5
V: TRBV10-3
size: -
CDR3: AISDPGHGDSNQPQH

J: TRBJ2-3
V: TRBV11-2
size: -
CDR3: ASSSVDTQY

J: TRBJ2-7
V: TRBV11-3
size: -
CDR3: ASSPDSSYEQY

J: TRBJ2-7
V: TRBV28
size: -
CDR3: ASSWTGIYEQY

J: TRBJ2-2
V: TRBV7-9
size: -
CDR3: ASSLNRVGGELF

J: TRBJ1-5
V: TRBV6-1
size: -
CDR3: ASSAPGQSNQPQH

J: TRBJ2-6
V: TRBV27
size: -
CDR3: ASSLVGLAVSGANVLT

J: TRBJ2-7
V: TRBV27
size: few
CDR3: ASSPGTVYEQY

J: TRBJ1-5
V: TRBV6-5
size: -
CDR3: ASSPGPVNQPQH

J: TRBJ2-5
V: TRBV6-1
size: -
CDR3: ASSPLRDSKETQY

J: TRBJ2-1
V: TRBV9
size: few
CDR3: ASSVYNEQF

J: TRBJ2-2
V: TRBV9
size: -
CDR3: ASTQGGAGELF

J: TRBJ2-1
V: TRBV27
size: -
CDR3: ASSLSREGNEQF

J: TRBJ1-2
V: TRBV29-1
size: -
CDR3: SVDSGTGGADYGYT

J: TRBJ2-2
V: TRBV6-5
size: once
CDR3: ASSSPGSLNTGELF

J: TRBJ1-2
V: TRBV19
size: -
CDR3: ASSGQGANGYT

J: TRBJ1-1
V: TRBV13
size: -
CDR3: ASSSGGGTEAF

J: TRBJ2-7
V: TRBV7-3
size: -
CDR3: ASSKTGGNEQY

J: TRBJ1-4
V: TRBV25-1
size: -
CDR3: ASSDRARANEKLF

J: TRBJ2-5
V: TRBV6-5
size: -
CDR3: ASRGLAEETQY

J: TRBJ2-1
V: TRBV11-2
size: -
CDR3: ASSLSNEQF

J: TRBJ1-1
V: TRBV2
size: -
CDR3: ASSEGYTEAF

J: TRBJ2-7
V: TRBV6-1
size: -
CDR3: ASSEGPGWSYEQY

J: TRBJ2-3
V: TRBV14
size: -
CDR3: ASSQDLGTQY

J: TRBJ1-2
V: TRBV27
size: -
CDR3: ASSSDSNYGYT

J: TRBJ1-1
V: TRBV27
size: -
CDR3: ASSSPGSATEAF

J: TRBJ2-7
V: TRBV7-9
size: few
CDR3: ASSGDRAYEQY

J: TRBJ1-2
V: TRBV7-9
size: -
CDR3: ASSQSILGDRAAYGYT

J: TRBJ2-7
V: TRBV5-1
size: -
CDR3: ASSNSGPNYEQY

J: TRBJ1-1
V: TRBV5-1
size: -
CDR3: ASSLGVNTEAF

J: TRBJ2-1
V: TRBV9
size: once
CDR3: ASSVVPSARFTDNEQF

J: TRBJ2-7
V: TRBV15
size: -
CDR3: ATSRPGTGASSYEQY